The present TCR beta chain was sequenced within a study of T cell responses to AZD1222 COVID-19 vaccine. Produced via immunoSEQ multiplex PCR; TCRdb's table is partial and in-frame only. The table shows over 150,000 clones, with 75% to 90% occurring only once. The material sequenced was peripheral blood, taken on day 0 of AZD1222 vaccination. This receptor was taken from an adult in good health.

For the CDR3, the DNA is TGTGCCAGCAGTTTAGGCAGGGGTCCCTACGAGCAGTACTTC. Protein: CASSLGRGPYEQYF. This chain connects TRBV27 to TRBJ2-7, with D perhaps TRBD1 (6 bases). With 2 bases removed from V and 2 bases from J, the gap between germline ends came to 10 bases. This CDR3 contains 14 residues. CDR1 is MNHEY, CDR2 SMNVEV, per germline (reference sequence).